This TCR beta chain was identified in a study of CD8+ T cells in alopecia areata. Study-level points and caveats: In scalp samples, resident alphabeta T cells of normal skin are also sequenced.

Pooled cells of cutaneous lymph node origin were sorted on CD4, CD8alpha, NKG2D, NKG2ACE and other markers. Per germline, CDR1 NSQYPW and CDR2 LRSPGD (reference sequence). This CDR3 region has 13 residues. This clone showed up many times. Its antigen is unknown. Gene names and germline refer to mouse. Read sequence stops 4 residues before the CDR3 end, and the germline J gene provides the missing end. Other nucleotide sequences in the sample specify the same CDR3. Sequencing relied on a cDNA template that was reverse transcribed from extracted RNA. Clones were read by immunoSEQ multiplex PCR, and TCRdb kept only the in-frame ones, dropping some. The record shows 270,000 or so clones for this sample, with no singletons present.

The sequence came from a C3H/HeJ mouse with alopecia areata. The strain is characterized by the MHC haplotype H2-k. The sample was CD4+ T cells sorted from a lymph node. The chain recombines TRBV1 with TRBJ2-5; 8 nucleotides line up with TRBD1. CDR3 bases read: TGCACCTGCAGTGCGACAGGGGACGAC. It specifies CTCSATGDD. The whole CDR3 region reads CTCSATGDDTQYF.